This T cell receptor (beta chain) derives from a study of blood T cell repertoires in COVID-19 (dated by TCRdb to 2020 to 2022). Regarding the research as a whole: Samples covering the acute and convalescent phases of COVID-19 were provided by collaborators in the United States, Italy and Spain. The material from the prospective study consisted of cDNA or gDNA derived from T cells, B-cell-depleted T cells, or PBMCs. Subjects who had been exposed to COVID-19, were actively infected with it, or had recovered from it provided the deeply sampled blood TCRbeta repertoires that made up the dataset. The repertoires were made available in a free public database intended to serve as a resource for research on the immune response to SARS-CoV-2. Samples were obtained from the ongoing ImmuneRACE study (first 160 participants) and from over a thousand subjects provided by 6 global collaborators. A de-identified subject ID, COVID-19 status, age in years and sex were almost always included in the sample metadata. Where available, HLA class I and class II types were taken from metadata supplied by the sample provider and were not determined by assay-based typing. On the study overall, not on this receptor specifically: Clinical and demographic metadata were provided uncurated, with the amount varying by source and participant.

The germline V gene provides CDR1 MNHEY and CDR2 SVGEGT. The V and J ends are trimmed by 0 bases and 0 bases, leaving 6 bases between them. The CDR3 sequence holds 15 residues, the cysteine and phenylalanine included. Kept here is only the CDR3 DNA, which spans 45 bases and is read in frame from base 1. Note on this clone: Which antigen it targets is not known. Base-call qualities are not available, and no considerably larger clone is one nucleotide away.

The collaborating institutions used their own protocols to collect whole blood in K2EDTA tubes. For TCRbeta analysis, collaborator samples were shipped as frozen whole blood, as isolated PBMCs, or as DNA extracted from either sample type. TCRbeta CDR3 regions were amplified from genomic DNA using the immunoSEQ Assay, a bias-controlled multiplex PCR. The source study handled its data this way. The number of nucleated cells in each sample was estimated from the amplification of reference gene primers within the assay. To quantify the absolute abundance of each unique TCRbeta CDR3 rearrangement, sequence reads were collapsed and filtered. For each sample, productive Simpson clonality was calculated as the square root of Simpson's diversity index across productive rearrangements. TCRdb took this table from immuneACCESS and kept in-frame rearrangements with V and J called. Such tables lack part of the clones; where checked against another copy, unresolved V genes explain under half of the gap, and the rest is unexplained. The D gene and trimming were derived from the DNA, and the V and J assignments and clone size from that table. The table for this sample lists over 85,000 clones; 85% of them were counted only once. The ten most abundant clones make up 3.8% of the sample.

The specimen sequenced was peripheral blood. This sequence was found in a man aged 60 to 75 with acute or convalescent COVID-19. The chain is assembled from TRBV6-2 or TRBV6-3 and TRBJ2-1; D gene: possibly TRBD2, on 6 matching bases. The CDR3 region has the sequence CASSYSGGSYNEQFF. The bases read TGTGCCAGCAGTTACTCGGGGGGCTCCTACAATGAGCAGTTCTTC.